This TCR beta chain came from a study of shared clonotypes between healthy human individuals. The wider study: Donors had three CD4 naive, three CD4 memory, two CD8 naive and one CD8 memory plate apiece.

Study results and caveats: Exclusively blood specimens were collected; tissue repertoires likely differ. Roughly 5% of naive CD4 clonotypes were common to a few donors. It was the non-shared clonotypes that had lower generation probabilities than clonotypes shared by all four donors.

Some clones are missing from TCRdb's copy, which holds only in-frame ones; the method was immunoSEQ multiplex PCR. This table holds around 990,000 clones, 77% found once. This CDR3 comprises 15 residues. Trimming shortened V by 5 bases and J by 5 bases, and 16 bases separated the two germline ends. The V gene's germline CDR1 is MDHEN and CDR2 SYDVKM. This clone has a handful of counts. Antigen unknown. The chain combines TRBV28 with TRBJ2-1; maybe TRBD2 (5 bases). Specimen: memory CD4+ T cells from PBMCs. Subset defined: CD45RA-negative fraction. The TCR was taken from a man aged 18 to 35 in good health. Some clones in this sample may be carry-over from other donors' samples. CDR3 sequence: CASSLSSGLNNEQFF. CDR3 nucleotide sequence: TGTGCCAGCAGTCTTAGTTCCGGACTTAACAATGAGCAGTTCTTC.